This T cell receptor beta chain was identified during a study of response to subunit inactivated influenza vaccine. Overall study results and limits: Each seasonal influenza vaccination recruits few new T cells, the authors suggested.

Turning to this clonotype: Its target is unknown.

Trimming cost V 0 bases and J 8 bases, with 8 bases left between them. This CDR3 is 13 amino acids long. Germline V CDR1 and CDR2: SGHRS, YFSETQ. TCRdb called the RT-PCR reads again in MiXCR, with one record for every CDR3 protein. The sample yields 600,000 to 700,000 distinct CDR3 sequences, 14% seen once. The source material was PBMCs from blood, sampled around 15 days before vaccination. This receptor was obtained from a man aged 45 to 65 who received an inactivated influenza vaccine. The V gene is TRBV5-1, the J gene TRBJ1-4; D gene unclear. The CDR3 sequence is CASSLGDGEKLFF. The CDR3 region has the DNA TGCGCCAGCAGCTTGGGAGACGGGGAAAAACTGTTTTTT.